Following are 16 T cell receptor beta chains from one sample sequenced in a study of shared T cell receptors in the human thymus. TCRdb's copy holds only in-frame clones and misses some; the assay was immunoSEQ multiplex PCR. The table includes around 340,000 clones, more than 85% detected once. Sequencing was performed on thymocytes. The receptor source for this set is a human donor.

Concerning this clone itself: This specimen includes other DNA sequences encoding the same CDR3. V usage is TRBV27 and J usage is TRBJ2-7; D not resolved. The V and J ends lost 1 base and 3 bases respectively, with 4 bases between them. This CDR3 comprises 12 residues. Per germline, CDR1 MNHEY and CDR2 SMNVEV (reference sequence). The CDR3, as DNA: TGTGCCAGCAGTTTATTGGGCTACGAGCAGTACTTC. This gives the protein CASSLLGYEQYF.

The chain has TRBV27 and TRBJ2-7, with D hard to call. V dropped 8 bases and J dropped 4 bases, with 21 bases sitting between them. The CDR3 covers 15 residues. The germline V gene has CDR1 MNHEY and CDR2 SMNVEV (reference sequence). This CDR3 is CASLFAGIRLYEQYF. CDR3 bases: TGTGCCAGCCTTTTCGCTGGGATCCGACTTTACGAGCAGTACTTC.

The chain recombines TRBV11-1 with TRBJ2-1, with D possibly being TRBD2 (5 bases). CDR3 length: 16 residues. V dropped 3 bases and J dropped 5 bases, with 17 bases sitting between them. Germline CDR1 reads SGHAT; CDR2 reads FQDESV (reference sequence). CDR3 bases: TGTGCCAGCAGCTTCGGAGCGGTGACACCGGACAATGAGCAGTTCTTC. It translates to CASSFGAVTPDNEQFF.

This sequence joins TRBV19 and TRBJ2-3; unclear D gene. Germline CDR1 and CDR2: LNHDA and SQIVND (reference sequence). The CDR3 is made up of 13 amino acids. V was trimmed by 7 bases and J by 1 base, leaving 9 bases between them. DNA of the CDR3: TGTGCCAGTAAGTCGATGGGCACAGATACGCAGTATTTT. This sequence encodes CASKSMGTDTQYF.

This clone was seen only a few times. This rearrangement joins TRBV27 to TRBJ1-5, with unresolved D. CDR1 MNHEY and CDR2 SMNVEV come from the germline V gene (reference sequence). The CDR3 is 14 residues long. V was shortened by 3 bases and J by 2 bases, with 8 bases between the two germline ends. The CDR3 protein is CASSLRRGNQPQHF. CDR3 in DNA: TGTGCCAGCAGTTTGAGACGAGGCAATCAGCCCCAGCATTTT.

The chain is built from TRBV4-1 and TRBJ2-1, with no clear D. The CDR3 has 14 residues. The V end was cut by 1 base, the J end by 10 bases, with 14 bases between. Germline CDR1 reads MGHRA; CDR2 reads YSYEKL. The CDR3 is CASSQGPWAREQFF. The CDR3 DNA follows: TGCGCCAGCAGCCAAGGGCCCTGGGCACGAGAGCAGTTCTTC.

The chain is built from TRBV29-1 and TRBJ2-5; D remains ambiguous. CDR1 is SQVTM, CDR2 ANQGSEA, per germline. This CDR3 has 15 amino acids. V lost 6 bases and J 2 bases, leaving 19 bases between the germline ends. CDR3 loop: CSVPNPDPLQETQYF. The CDR3 DNA reads TGCAGCGTACCAAACCCCGACCCCCTTCAAGAGACCCAGTACTTC.

The chain is built from TRBV7-6 and TRBJ2-1, with 9 bases matching TRBD2. Germline trimming cut 1 base from V and 3 bases from J; bases unmatched to any gene: 1. The CDR3 spans 15 residues. Per germline, CDR1 SGHVS and CDR2 FNYEAQ. The DNA for the CDR3 is TGTGCCAGCAGCTTAGGGACTAGCGACTACAATGAGCAGTTCTTC. Translated: CASSLGTSDYNEQFF. The whole variable domain, filled in from reference TRBV7-6 and TRBJ2-1, reads GAGVSQSPRYKVTKRGQDVALRCDPISGHVSLYWYRQALGQGPEFLTYFNYEAQQDKSGLPNDRFSAERPEGSISTLTIQRTEQRDSAMYRCASSLGTSDYNEQFFGPGTRLTVL.

This chain uses TRBV29-1 with TRBJ2-3; the match to TRBD1 covers 10 bases. Germline V gene lookup returns CDR1 SQVTM and CDR2 ANQGSEA. Germline trimming cut 5 bases from V and 9 bases from J; bases unmatched to any gene: 11. The CDR3 is 14 residues long. CDR3: CSVRTGGWCWTQYF. As DNA, the CDR3 is TGCAGCGTTCGGACAGGGGGGTGGTGCTGGACGCAGTATTTT.

The J gene is TRBJ2-7, the V gene TRBV7-2; 13 nucleotides match TRBD2. After removal of 0 bases from V and 0 bases from J, the junction contained 14 bases not matched to a gene. Per germline, CDR1 SGHTA and CDR2 FQGNSA. This CDR3 comprises 21 residues. The CDR3 DNA is TGTGCCAGCAGCTTAGCGCGCTCTATTATGGGACTAGCGGGGTACTCCTACGAGCAGTACTTC. This gives the protein CASSLARSIMGLAGYSYEQYF.

The V and J genes are TRBV27 and TRBJ2-7, with TRBD2 as a possible D gene (6 bases). V dropped 0 bases and J dropped 0 bases, with 15 bases sitting between them. Germline values: CDR1 MNHEY, CDR2 SMNVEV (reference sequence). The CDR3 has 17 amino acids. CDR3 residues: CASSLSIVATSSYEQYF. The CDR3 region has the DNA TGTGCCAGCAGTTTATCGATTGTTGCGACTAGCTCCTACGAGCAGTACTTC.

The chain combines TRBV7-9 with TRBJ2-5, with D possibly TRBD1 on 5 matching bases. CDR1 and CDR2 (germline): SEHNR, FQNEAQ (reference sequence). CDR3 length equals 17 residues. V was clipped by 5 bases and J by 2 bases, with 21 bases between them. CDR3 protein: CASSLTRTFLRQETQYF. CDR3 DNA: TGTGCCAGCAGCCTTACCCGGACATTTTTAAGGCAAGAGACCCAGTACTTC.

The chain links TRBV9 to TRBJ1-1; 8 bases are shared with TRBD1. V shed 0 bases and J 3 bases; nucleotides not matched to a gene: 4. The CDR3 is made up of 15 amino acids. Germline CDR1 and CDR2: SGDLS and YYNGEE. The CDR3 reads CASSVVTGGYTEAFF. The CDR3 coding sequence is TGTGCCAGCAGCGTAGTAACAGGGGGATACACTGAAGCTTTCTTT.

The chain recombines TRBV5-8 with TRBJ1-2; the D is unclear. This CDR3 contains 17 residues. Per the germline V gene, CDR1 is SGHTS and CDR2 is YDEGEE. V was cut by 1 base and J by 0 bases, with 16 bases left in between. CDR3 amino acids: CASSLWPYEQPNYGYTF. The CDR3 DNA is TGTGCCAGCAGCTTGTGGCCGTATGAGCAGCCTAACTATGGCTACACCTTC.

The CDR3 DNA sequence: TGCAGTGCATCTCTCTACGAGCAGTACTTC. It is translated as CSASLYEQYF. J is TRBJ2-7 and V is TRBV20-1; D is uncertain. The V gene's germline CDR1 is DFQATT and CDR2 SNEGSKA (reference sequence). Trimming took 6 bases from V and 3 from J, leaving 6 bases between them. The CDR3 consists of 10 residues.

The chain joins TRBV28 to TRBJ1-5; the D gene is possibly TRBD1 (6 bases). Germline V gives CDR1 MDHEN, CDR2 SYDVKM. Deletions cut 7 bases from V and 2 bases from J, with 30 bases between. The CDR3 covers 20 residues. The CDR3 spells CASTPSRDNGPTDGNQPQHF. As DNA, the CDR3 is TGTGCCAGCACCCCTTCCCGGGACAATGGACCTACGGATGGCAATCAGCCCCAGCATTTT.